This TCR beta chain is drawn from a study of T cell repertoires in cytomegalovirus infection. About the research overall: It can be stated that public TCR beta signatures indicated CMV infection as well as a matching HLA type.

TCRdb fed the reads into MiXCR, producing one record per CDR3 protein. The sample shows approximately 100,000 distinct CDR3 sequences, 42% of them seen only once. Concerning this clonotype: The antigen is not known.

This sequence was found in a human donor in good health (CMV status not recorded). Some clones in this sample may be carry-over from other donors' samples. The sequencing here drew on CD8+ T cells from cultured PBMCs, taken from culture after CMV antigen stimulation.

CDR3 sequence reads: CASIGGVRVETQYF. The CDR3 DNA sequence: TGTGCCAGCATTGGAGGGGTCCGTGTAGAGACCCAGTACTTC. The chain carries TRBV2 and TRBJ2-5; maybe TRBD2 (6 bases). V lost 7 bases and J lost 4, with 16 bases in between. The V gene's germline CDR1 is SNHLY and CDR2 FYNNEI. The CDR3 loop spans 14 amino acids.